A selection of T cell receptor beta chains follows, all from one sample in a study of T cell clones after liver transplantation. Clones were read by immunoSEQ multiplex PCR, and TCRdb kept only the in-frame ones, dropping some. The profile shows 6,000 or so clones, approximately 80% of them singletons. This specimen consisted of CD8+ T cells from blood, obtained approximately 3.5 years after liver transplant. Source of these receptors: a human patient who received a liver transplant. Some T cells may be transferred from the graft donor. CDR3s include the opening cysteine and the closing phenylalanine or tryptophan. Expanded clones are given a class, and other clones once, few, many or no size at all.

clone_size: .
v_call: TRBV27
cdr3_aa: CASRIGLDYNEQFF

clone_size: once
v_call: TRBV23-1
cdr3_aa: CASSQPKGATIYEQYF

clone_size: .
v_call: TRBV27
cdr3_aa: CASSLTGDPSYEQYF

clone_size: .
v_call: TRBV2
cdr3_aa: CASSPTSGRLGDTDTQYF

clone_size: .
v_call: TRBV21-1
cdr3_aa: CASSWFRSLSQPQHF

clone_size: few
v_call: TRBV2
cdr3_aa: CAGGTSLNQPQHF

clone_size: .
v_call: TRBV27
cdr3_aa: CASSISSGATYEQYF

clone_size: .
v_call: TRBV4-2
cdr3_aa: CASTSPGTSYEQFF

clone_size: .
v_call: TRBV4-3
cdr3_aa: CASSHRQGRNYEQYF

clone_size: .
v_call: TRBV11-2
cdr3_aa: CASSLGGASGSLNTQYF

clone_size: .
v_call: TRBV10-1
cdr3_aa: CASSAGLAGEGAYNEQFF

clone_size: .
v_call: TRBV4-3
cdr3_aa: CASSQGTSGRNPGELFF

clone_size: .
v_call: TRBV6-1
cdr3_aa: CASSPDRGLSNEQFF

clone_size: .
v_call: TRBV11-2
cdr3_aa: CASSLNVGRGEQYF

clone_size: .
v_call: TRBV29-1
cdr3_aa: CSVVGTSGSSYNEQFF

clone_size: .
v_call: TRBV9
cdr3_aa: CASSEGAGHRPQHF

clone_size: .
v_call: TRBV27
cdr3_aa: CASSLLGGETQYF

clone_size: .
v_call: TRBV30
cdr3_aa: CAWSSRVSNQPQHF

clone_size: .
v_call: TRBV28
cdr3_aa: CASRVSPGENTEAFF

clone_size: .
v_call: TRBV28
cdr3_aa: CASSFIGQSMNTEAFF

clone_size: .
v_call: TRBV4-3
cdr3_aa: CASSHRGTGELFF

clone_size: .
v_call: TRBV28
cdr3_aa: CASSSYWGPSGSSYEQYF

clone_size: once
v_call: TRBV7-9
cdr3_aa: CASSSRGGPKNIQYF

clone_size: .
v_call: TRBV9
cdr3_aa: CASSVEGGGLLNEKLFF